This is a list of T cell receptor beta chains from one sample in a study of cytomegalovirus exposure and HLA in healthy donors. Repertoires were generated with immunoSEQ multiplex PCR, while TCRdb's copy carries only in-frame clones and drops some. The sample lists approximately 210,000 clones, around 75% seen once, with approximately 1.4% in the top ten. The sample consisted of PBMCs. Receptor source: a woman aged 50 to 60 in good health and CMV-seronegative. CDR3s include the opening cysteine and the closing phenylalanine or tryptophan. A D gene is named only where the DNA matches it firmly. Part of the rows lack a size; the others show once, few, many or a class for expanded clones.

V	J	D	size	DNA	CDR3
TRBV6-5	TRBJ1-5	NA	NA	TGTGCCACCGGGTTCGGGTTCGGTCAGCCCCAGCATTTT	CATGFGFGQPQHF
TRBV5-4	TRBJ2-7	TRBD2	NA	TGTGCCAGCAGCCCAGGGACTAGCGGGGCGCCCTACGAGCAGTACTTC	CASSPGTSGAPYEQYF
TRBV9	TRBJ1-1	NA	once	TGTGCCAGCAGCGCCCCGGGGAGGCTGAACACTGAAGCTTTCTTT	CASSAPGRLNTEAFF
TRBV27	TRBJ2-7	NA	NA	TGTGCCAGCAGGGATCTAGCGCGTCGGTCCTACGAGCAGTACTTC	CASRDLARRSYEQYF
TRBV6-1	TRBJ2-7	NA	NA	TGTGCCAGCCGACGTATCACGGGGATCTCCTACGAGCAGTACTTC	CASRRITGISYEQYF
TRBV7-9	TRBJ1-2	NA	NA	TGTGCCAGCAGCTTAGCGGGCAAGTTAAACGGCTACACCTTC	CASSLAGKLNGYTF
TRBV19	TRBJ1-4	TRBD1	NA	TGTGCCAGTAGGGGACAGGGGTTAACTAATGAAAAACTGTTTTTT	CASRGQGLTNEKLFF
TRBV19	TRBJ2-7	TRBD2	NA	TGTGCCAGTAGTACCCACACGACTAGCGGAGACTACGAGCAGTACTTC	CASSTHTTSGDYEQYF
TRBV27	TRBJ2-7	NA	NA	TGTGCCAGCAGTTTAAAGGACAGCTCCTACGAGCAGTACTTC	CASSLKDSSYEQYF
TRBV2	TRBJ2-7	NA	NA	TGTGCCAGCTACGACGGGGGTGATCAGTACTTC	CASYDGGDQYF
TRBV4-3	TRBJ1-1	NA	few	TGCGCCAGCAGCCAAACAGGGTCCACTGAAGCTTTCTTT	CASSQTGSTEAFF
TRBV9	TRBJ1-2	NA	NA	TGTGCCAGCAGCGCTGCGATCTATGGCTACACCTTC	CASSAAIYGYTF
TRBV2	TRBJ2-7	NA	NA	TGTGCCAGCAGATCCCCCCGGACTGGCCCCTACGAGCAGTACTTC	CASRSPRTGPYEQYF
TRBV7-2	TRBJ2-2	TRBD2	NA	TGTGCCAGCAGCTTAGGACTAGCGGTTAAGGCCGGGGAGCTGTTTTTT	CASSLGLAVKAGELFF
TRBV4-1	TRBJ1-4	TRBD1	once	TGCGCCAGCAGCCAAGGGGACAGGGGGCGAACTAATGAAAAACTGTTTTTT	CASSQGDRGRTNEKLFF
TRBV4-3	TRBJ1-1	NA	NA	TGCGCCAGCAGCCAAGACCCTACAGGAGCCACTGAAGCTTTCTTT	CASSQDPTGATEAFF
TRBV5-1	TRBJ2-3	TRBD1	NA	TGCGCCAGCAGAGCCACAGGGGGCGCAGGCACAGATACGCAGTATTTT	CASRATGGAGTDTQYF
TRBV10-2	TRBJ1-6	TRBD1	NA	TGCGCCAGCAGTGTGGACAGGGGAGGTTCACCCCTCCACTTT	CASSVDRGGSPLHF
TRBV7-7	TRBJ2-2	TRBD2	NA	TGTGCTAGCAGCTTTCGGCCTAGCGGGAACACCGGGGAGCTGTTTTTT	CASSFRPSGNTGELFF
TRBV7-9	TRBJ1-1	TRBD1	few	TGTGCCAGCAGCTTTCCGACAGGGGCAGGAACTGAAGCTTTCTTT	CASSFPTGAGTEAFF
TRBV11-2	TRBJ2-1	NA	NA	TGTGCCAGCAGCTTAGGGGTAGCTTCCCATGAGCAGTTCTTC	CASSLGVASHEQFF
TRBV5-1	TRBJ2-6	NA	NA	TGCGCCAGCAGCTCCCAAACGGGGACAAGATACTCTGGGGCCAACGTCCTGACTTTC	CASSSQTGTRYSGANVLTF
TRBV6-5	TRBJ1-3	NA	NA	TGTGCCAGCTGGAACAGTTTCCCCTCTGGAAACACCATATATTTT	CASWNSFPSGNTIYF
TRBV2	TRBJ2-7	NA	NA	TGTGCCAGCAGTGAAGCGGGGCACTACGAGCAGTACTTC	CASSEAGHYEQYF
TRBV28	TRBJ1-3	NA	NA	TGTGCCAGCAGTTTAACAGGTCCCTCTGGAAACACCATATATTTT	CASSLTGPSGNTIYF
TRBV28	TRBJ1-2	TRBD1	once	TGTGCCAGCAGGAGGGACAGATCATCCCTCTATGGCTACACCTTC	CASRRDRSSLYGYTF
TRBV5-4	TRBJ2-5	TRBD2	NA	TGTGCCAGCAGCTTGGCGATAGCGGGGGGCAGGGAGACCCAGTACTTC	CASSLAIAGGRETQYF
TRBV2	TRBJ2-1	NA	NA	TGTGCCAGCAGTCCGGACAGAACGACCTCCTACAATGAGCAGTTCTTC	CASSPDRTTSYNEQFF
TRBV4-3	TRBJ1-1	TRBD1	NA	TGCGCCAGCAGCCACCCCGACAGGGGAGACACTGAAGCTTTCTTT	CASSHPDRGDTEAFF
TRBV4-3	TRBJ1-1	NA	NA	TGCGCCAGCAGCCAAGTTAGCGGCCCGAACACTGAAGCTTTCTTT	CASSQVSGPNTEAFF
TRBV6-6	TRBJ1-5	NA	NA	TGTGCCAGCAGTGGGGGGACGACGGCAAAGCCCCAGCATTTT	CASSGGTTAKPQHF
TRBV4-3	TRBJ2-1	NA	once	TGCGCCAGCAGCCAAGACACAGGTTCCTACAATGAGCAGTTCTTC	CASSQDTGSYNEQFF
TRBV4-3	TRBJ2-5	NA	few	TGCGCCAGCAGCATTTCGCTCTACGAGACCCAGTACTTC	CASSISLYETQYF
TRBV11-1	TRBJ1-3	NA	NA	TGTGCCAGCAGTACGGCGGACTCTGGAAACACCATATATTTT	CASSTADSGNTIYF
TRBV19	TRBJ2-7	NA	NA	TGTGCCAGTAGTAGCCAAGGGGGAATCTACGAGCAGTACTTC	CASSSQGGIYEQYF
TRBV7-9	TRBJ1-2	TRBD1	NA	TGTGCCAGCAGCGGGGCCCCCGGGACAGGGGCCGCCGCGGGTGGCTACACCTTC	CASSGAPGTGAAAGGYTF
TRBV10-3	TRBJ2-7	NA	NA	TGTGCCATCAGTGACCCGGGGAGGGGGAGCTCCTACGAGCAGTACTTC	CAISDPGRGSSYEQYF
TRBV4-3	TRBJ2-3	TRBD1	NA	TGCGCCAGCAGCCCTAGACAGGGGGCAGCAGATACGCAGTATTTT	CASSPRQGAADTQYF
TRBV9	TRBJ1-2	TRBD1	NA	TGTGCCAGCACGACAGGGGGCTCCCCTAACTATGGCTACACCTTC	CASTTGGSPNYGYTF
TRBV10-3	TRBJ1-1	TRBD1	NA	TGTGCCACCCAACCGGGACAGGCTTTGAACACTGAAGCTTTCTTT	CATQPGQALNTEAFF
TRBV7-2	TRBJ1-1	TRBD1	NA	TGTGCCAGCAGCTTCAACTACAGGGGACTTGAAGCTTTCTTT	CASSFNYRGLEAFF
TRBV11-1	TRBJ2-3	TRBD1	NA	TGTGCCAGCAGCCCGGGACAGACCTGGAGCACAGATACGCAGTATTTT	CASSPGQTWSTDTQYF